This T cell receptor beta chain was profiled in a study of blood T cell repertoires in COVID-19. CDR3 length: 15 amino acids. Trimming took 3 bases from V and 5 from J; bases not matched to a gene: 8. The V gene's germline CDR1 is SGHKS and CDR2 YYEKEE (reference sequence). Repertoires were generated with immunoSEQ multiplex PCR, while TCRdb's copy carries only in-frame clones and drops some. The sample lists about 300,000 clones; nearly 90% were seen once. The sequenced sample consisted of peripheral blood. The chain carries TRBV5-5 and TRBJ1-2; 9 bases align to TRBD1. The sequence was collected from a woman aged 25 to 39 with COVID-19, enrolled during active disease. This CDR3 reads CASSSPGQGAYGYTF. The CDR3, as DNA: TGTGCCAGCAGCTCTCCGGGACAGGGAGCGTATGGCTACACCTTC.